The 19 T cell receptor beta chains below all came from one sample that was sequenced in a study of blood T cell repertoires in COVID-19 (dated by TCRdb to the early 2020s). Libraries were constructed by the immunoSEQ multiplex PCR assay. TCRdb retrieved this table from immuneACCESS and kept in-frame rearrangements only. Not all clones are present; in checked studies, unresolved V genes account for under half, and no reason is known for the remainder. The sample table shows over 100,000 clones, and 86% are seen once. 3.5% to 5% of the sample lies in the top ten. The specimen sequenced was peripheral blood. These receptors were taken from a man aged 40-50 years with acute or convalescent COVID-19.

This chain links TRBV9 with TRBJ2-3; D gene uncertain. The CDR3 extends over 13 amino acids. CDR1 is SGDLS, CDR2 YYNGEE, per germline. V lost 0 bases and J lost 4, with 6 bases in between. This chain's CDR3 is CASSVDLPDTQYF. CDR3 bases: TGTGCCAGCAGCGTAGATCTACCAGATACGCAGTATTTT.

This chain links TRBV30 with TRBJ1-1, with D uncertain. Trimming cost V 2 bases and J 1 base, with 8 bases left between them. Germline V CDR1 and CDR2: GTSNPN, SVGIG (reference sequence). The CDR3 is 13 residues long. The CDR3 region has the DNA TGTGCCTGGAGTCCACCGGGGAACACTGAAGCTTTCTTT. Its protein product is CAWSPPGNTEAFF.

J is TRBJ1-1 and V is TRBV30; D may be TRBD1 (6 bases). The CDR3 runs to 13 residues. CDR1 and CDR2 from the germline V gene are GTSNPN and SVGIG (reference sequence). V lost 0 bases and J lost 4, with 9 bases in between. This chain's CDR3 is CAWSVAGATEAFF. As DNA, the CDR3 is TGTGCCTGGAGTGTAGCAGGGGCCACTGAAGCTTTCTTT.

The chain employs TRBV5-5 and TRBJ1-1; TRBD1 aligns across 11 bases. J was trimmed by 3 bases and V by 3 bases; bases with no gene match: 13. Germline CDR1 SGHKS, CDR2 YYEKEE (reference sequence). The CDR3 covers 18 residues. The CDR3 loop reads CASSSSGTGGPRYTEAFF. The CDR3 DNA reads TGTGCCAGCAGCTCGTCAGGGACAGGGGGGCCCAGGTACACTGAAGCTTTCTTT.

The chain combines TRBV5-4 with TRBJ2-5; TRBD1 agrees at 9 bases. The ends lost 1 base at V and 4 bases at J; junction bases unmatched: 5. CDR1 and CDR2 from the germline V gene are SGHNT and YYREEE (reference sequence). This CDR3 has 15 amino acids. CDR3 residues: CASSLIGQGTETQYF. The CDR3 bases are TGTGCCAGCAGCTTGATCGGACAGGGGACAGAGACCCAGTACTTC.

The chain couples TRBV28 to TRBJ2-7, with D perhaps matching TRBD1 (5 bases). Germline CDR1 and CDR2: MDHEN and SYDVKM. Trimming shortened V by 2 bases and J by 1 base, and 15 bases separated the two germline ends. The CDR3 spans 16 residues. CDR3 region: CASSLGAVSLSYEQYF. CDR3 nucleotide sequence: TGTGCCAGCAGTTTAGGGGCGGTGTCCCTATCCTACGAGCAGTACTTC. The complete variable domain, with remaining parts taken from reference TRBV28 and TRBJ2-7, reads DVKVTQSSRYLVKRTGEKVFLECVQDMDHENMFWYRQDPGLGLRLIYFSYDVKMKEKGDIPEGYSVSREKKERFSLILESASTNQTSMYLCASSLGAVSLSYEQYFGPGTRLTVT.

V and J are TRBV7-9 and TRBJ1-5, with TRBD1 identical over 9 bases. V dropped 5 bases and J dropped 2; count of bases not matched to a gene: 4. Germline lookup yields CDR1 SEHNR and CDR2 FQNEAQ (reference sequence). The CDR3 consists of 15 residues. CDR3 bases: TGTGCCAGCAGCATGGGACAGGGAGGCAATCAGCCCCAGCATTTT. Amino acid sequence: CASSMGQGGNQPQHF.

The CDR3 DNA reads TGTGCCAGCAGCTTGGCCTGGGCTAGCGGAAACAATGAGCAGTTCTTC. Translating gives CASSLAWASGNNEQFF. The J gene is TRBJ2-1, the V gene TRBV5-5; 7 nucleotides agree with TRBD2. The V segment lost 0 bases and the J segment 5 bases; nucleotides outside the gene matches: 8. There are 16 residues in the CDR3. Germline-derived CDR1 and CDR2 are SGHKS and YYEKEE (reference sequence).

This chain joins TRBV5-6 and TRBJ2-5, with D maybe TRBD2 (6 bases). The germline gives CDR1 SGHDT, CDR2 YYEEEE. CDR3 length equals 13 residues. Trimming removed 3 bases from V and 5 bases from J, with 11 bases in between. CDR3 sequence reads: CASSSLAGETQYF. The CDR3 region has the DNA TGTGCCAGCAGCTCACTAGCAGGGGAGACCCAGTACTTC. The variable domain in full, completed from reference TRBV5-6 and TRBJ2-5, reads DAGVTQSPTHLIKTRGQQVTLRCSPKSGHDTVSWYQQALGQGPQFIFQYYEEEERQRGNFPDRFSGHQFPNYSSELNVNALLLGDSALYLCASSSLAGETQYFGPGTRLLVL.

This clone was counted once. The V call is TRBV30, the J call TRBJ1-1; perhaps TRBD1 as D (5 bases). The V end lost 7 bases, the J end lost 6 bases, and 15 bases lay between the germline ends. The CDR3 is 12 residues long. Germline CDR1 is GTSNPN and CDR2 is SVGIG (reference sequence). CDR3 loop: CASLRGSAEAFF. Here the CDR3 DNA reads TGTGCCTCACTGCGGGGGAGCGCTGAAGCTTTCTTT.

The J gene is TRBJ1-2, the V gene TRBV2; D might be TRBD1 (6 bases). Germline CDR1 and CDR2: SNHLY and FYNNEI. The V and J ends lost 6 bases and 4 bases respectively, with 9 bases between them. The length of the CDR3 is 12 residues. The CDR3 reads CASRKDSYGYTF. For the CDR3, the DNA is TGTGCCAGCAGGAAGGACAGCTATGGCTACACCTTC.

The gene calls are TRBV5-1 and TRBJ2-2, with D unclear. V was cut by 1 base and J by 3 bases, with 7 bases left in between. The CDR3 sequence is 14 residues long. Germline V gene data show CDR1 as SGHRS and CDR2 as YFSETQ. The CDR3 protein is CASSLRRYTGELFF. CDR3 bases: TGCGCCAGCAGCTTGAGGCGGTACACCGGGGAGCTGTTTTTT.

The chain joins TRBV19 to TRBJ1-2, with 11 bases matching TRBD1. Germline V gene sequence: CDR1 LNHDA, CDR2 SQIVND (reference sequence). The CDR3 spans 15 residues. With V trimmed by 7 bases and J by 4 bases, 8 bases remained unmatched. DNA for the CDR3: TGTGCCAGTAATAGTGGGGACAGGGGGACCTATGGCTACACCTTC. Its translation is CASNSGDRGTYGYTF.

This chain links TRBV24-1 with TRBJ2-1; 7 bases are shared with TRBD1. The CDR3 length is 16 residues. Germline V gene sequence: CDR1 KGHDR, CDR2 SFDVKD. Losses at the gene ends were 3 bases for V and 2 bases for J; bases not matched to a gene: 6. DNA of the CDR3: TGTGCCACCAGTGATGCTGACAGGGTCCCCTACAATGAGCAGTTCTTC. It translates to CATSDADRVPYNEQFF.

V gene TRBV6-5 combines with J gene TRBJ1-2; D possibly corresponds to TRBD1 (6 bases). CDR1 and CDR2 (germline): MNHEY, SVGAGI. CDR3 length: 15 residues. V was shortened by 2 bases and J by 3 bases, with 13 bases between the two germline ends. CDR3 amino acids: CASSYGAGGYYGYTF. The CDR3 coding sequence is TGTGCCAGCAGTTACGGGGCGGGGGGCTACTATGGCTACACCTTC.

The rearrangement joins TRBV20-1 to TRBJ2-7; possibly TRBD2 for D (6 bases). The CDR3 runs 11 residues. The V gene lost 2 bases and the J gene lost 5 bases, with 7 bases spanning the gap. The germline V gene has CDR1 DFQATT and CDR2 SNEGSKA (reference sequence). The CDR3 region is CSARSGHEQYF. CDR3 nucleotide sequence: TGCAGTGCTAGAAGCGGGCACGAGCAGTACTTC.

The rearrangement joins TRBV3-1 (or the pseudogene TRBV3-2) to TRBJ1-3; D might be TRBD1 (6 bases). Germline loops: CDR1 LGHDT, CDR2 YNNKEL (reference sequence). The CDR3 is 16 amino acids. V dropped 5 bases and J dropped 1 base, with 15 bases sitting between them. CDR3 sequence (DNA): TGTGCCAGCAGCACCCGAGAAGGGGGTTCTGGAAACACCATATATTTT. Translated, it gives CASSTREGGSGNTIYF.

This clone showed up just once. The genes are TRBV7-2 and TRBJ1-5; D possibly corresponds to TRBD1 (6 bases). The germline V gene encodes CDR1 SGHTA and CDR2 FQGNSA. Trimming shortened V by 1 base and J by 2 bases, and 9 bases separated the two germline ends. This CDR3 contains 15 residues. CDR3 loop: CASSLGGLGNQPQHF. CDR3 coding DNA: TGTGCCAGCAGCTTAGGGGGGCTAGGCAATCAGCCCCAGCATTTT. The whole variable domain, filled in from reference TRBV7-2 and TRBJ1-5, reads GAGVSQSPSNKVTEKGKDVELRCDPISGHTALYWYRQSLGQGLEFLIYFQGNSAPDKSGLPSDRFSAERTGGSVSTLTIQRTQQEDSAVYLCASSLGGLGNQPQHFGDGTRLSIL.

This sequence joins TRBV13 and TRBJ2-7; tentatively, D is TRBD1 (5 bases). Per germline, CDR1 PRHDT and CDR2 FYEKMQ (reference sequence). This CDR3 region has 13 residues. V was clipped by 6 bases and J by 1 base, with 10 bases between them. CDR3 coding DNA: TGTGCCAGCAGAGCAGGGATTTCCTACGAGCAGTACTTC. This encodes CASRAGISYEQYF.